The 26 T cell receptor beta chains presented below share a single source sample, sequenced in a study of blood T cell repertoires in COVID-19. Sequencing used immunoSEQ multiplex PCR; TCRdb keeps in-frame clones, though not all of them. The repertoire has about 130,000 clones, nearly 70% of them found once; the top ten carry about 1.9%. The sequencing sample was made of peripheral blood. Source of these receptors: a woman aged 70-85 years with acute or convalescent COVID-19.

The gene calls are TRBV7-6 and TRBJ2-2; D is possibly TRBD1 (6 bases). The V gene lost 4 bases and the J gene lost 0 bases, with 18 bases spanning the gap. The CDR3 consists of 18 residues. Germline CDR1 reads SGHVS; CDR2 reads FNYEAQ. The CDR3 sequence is CASSWNIQGESNTGELFF. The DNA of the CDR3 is TGTGCCAGCAGCTGGAACATACAGGGAGAATCGAACACCGGGGAGCTGTTTTTT.

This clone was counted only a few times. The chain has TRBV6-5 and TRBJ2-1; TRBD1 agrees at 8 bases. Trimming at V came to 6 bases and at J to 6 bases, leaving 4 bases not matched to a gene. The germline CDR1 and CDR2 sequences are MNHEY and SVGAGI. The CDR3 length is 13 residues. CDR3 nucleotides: TGTGCCAGCAGCCTGACAGGGGCCAATGAGCAGTTCTTC. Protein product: CASSLTGANEQFF.

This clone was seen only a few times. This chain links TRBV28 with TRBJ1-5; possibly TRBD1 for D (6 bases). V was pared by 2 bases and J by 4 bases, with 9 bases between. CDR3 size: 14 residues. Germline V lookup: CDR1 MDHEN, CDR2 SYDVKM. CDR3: CASSLAGQNQPQHF. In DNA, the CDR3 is TGTGCCAGCAGTTTAGCCGGACAGAATCAGCCCCAGCATTTT.

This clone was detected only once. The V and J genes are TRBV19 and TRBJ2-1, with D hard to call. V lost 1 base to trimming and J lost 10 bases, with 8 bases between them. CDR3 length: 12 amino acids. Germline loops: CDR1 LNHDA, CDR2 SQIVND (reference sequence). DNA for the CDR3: TGTGCCAGTAGTATAGTCGGGTCCGAGCAGTTCTTC. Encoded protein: CASSIVGSEQFF.

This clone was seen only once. CDR3 in DNA: TGTGCCAGCAGTTCAATGGGGGGAACAGAGACCCAGTACTTC. Its translation is CASSSMGGTETQYF. The V gene is TRBV5-4, the J gene TRBJ2-5; weak D call: TRBD2 (6 bases). The CDR3 is made up of 14 amino acids. V shed 5 bases and J shed 4 bases, with 15 bases lying between them. Germline V gene data show CDR1 as SGHNT and CDR2 as YYREEE (reference sequence).

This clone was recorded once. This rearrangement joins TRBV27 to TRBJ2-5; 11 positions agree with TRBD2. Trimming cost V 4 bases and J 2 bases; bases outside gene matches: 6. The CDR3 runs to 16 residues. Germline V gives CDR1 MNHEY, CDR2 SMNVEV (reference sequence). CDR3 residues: CASSSLAGGLQETQYF. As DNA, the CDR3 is TGTGCCAGCAGTTCCCTAGCGGGGGGTCTGCAAGAGACCCAGTACTTC.

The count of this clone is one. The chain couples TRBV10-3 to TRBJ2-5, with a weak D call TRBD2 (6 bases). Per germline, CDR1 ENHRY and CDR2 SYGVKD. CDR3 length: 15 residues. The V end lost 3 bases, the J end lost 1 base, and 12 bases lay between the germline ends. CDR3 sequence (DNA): TGTGCCATCAGTGACATCGGGAGACCCCAAGAGACCCAGTACTTC. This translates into CAISDIGRPQETQYF.

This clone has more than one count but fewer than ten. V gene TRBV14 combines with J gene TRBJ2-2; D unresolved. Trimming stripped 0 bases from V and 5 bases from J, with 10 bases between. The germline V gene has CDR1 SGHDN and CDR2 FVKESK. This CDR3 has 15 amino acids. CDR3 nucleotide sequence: TGTGCCAGCAGCCAAGATCTTAGATATACCGGGGAGCTGTTTTTT. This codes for CASSQDLRYTGELFF.

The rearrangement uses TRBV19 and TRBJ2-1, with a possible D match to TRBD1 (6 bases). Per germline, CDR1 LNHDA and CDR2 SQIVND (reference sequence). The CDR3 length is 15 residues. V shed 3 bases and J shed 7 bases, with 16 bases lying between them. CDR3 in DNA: TGTGCCAGTAGTATCCGGTCAGCAGGGGAGAATGAGCAGTTCTTC. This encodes CASSIRSAGENEQFF.

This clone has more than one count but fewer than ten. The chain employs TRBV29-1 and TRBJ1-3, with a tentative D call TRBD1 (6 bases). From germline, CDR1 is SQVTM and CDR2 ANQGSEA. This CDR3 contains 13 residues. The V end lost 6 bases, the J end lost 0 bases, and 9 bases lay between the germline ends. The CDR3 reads CSVADSSGNTIYF. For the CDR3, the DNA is TGCAGCGTCGCGGACAGCTCTGGAAACACCATATATTTT.

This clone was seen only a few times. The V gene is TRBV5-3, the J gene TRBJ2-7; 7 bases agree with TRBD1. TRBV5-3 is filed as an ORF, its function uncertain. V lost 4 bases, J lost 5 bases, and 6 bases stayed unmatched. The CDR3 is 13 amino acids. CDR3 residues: CARSRGTAHEQYF. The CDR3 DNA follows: TGTGCCAGAAGCAGAGGGACAGCGCACGAGCAGTACTTC.

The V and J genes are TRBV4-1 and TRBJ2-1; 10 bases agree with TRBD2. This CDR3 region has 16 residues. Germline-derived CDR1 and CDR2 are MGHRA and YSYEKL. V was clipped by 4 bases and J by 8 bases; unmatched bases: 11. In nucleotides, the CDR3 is TGCGCCAGCAGCCCTGCGGGAATAGCGGGGGGCCATGAGCAGTTCTTC. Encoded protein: CASSPAGIAGGHEQFF.

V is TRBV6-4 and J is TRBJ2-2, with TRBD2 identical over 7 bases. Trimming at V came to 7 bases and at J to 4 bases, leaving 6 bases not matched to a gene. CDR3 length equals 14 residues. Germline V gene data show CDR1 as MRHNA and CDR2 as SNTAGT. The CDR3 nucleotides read TGTGCCAGCACCCGGGACTACGGCACCGGGGAGCTGTTTTTT. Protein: CASTRDYGTGELFF.

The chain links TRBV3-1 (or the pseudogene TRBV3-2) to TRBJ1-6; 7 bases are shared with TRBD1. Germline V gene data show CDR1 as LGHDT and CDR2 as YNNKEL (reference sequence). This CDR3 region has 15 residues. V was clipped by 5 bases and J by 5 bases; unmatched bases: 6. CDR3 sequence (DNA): TGTGCCAGCAGCAACAGGGGTATCCATAATTCACCCCTCCACTTT. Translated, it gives CASSNRGIHNSPLHF.

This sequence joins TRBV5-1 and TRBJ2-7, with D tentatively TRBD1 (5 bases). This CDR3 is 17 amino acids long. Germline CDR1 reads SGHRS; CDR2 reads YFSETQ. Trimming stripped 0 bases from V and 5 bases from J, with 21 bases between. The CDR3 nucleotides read TGCGCCAGCAGCTTGGGGGTCGGTGGGGCAGCCCCTAACGAGCAGTACTTC. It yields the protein CASSLGVGGAAPNEQYF.

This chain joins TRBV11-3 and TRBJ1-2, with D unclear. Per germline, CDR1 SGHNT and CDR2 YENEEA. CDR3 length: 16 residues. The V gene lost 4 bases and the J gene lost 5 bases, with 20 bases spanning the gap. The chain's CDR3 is CASSCARTEDYYGYTF. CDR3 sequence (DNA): TGTGCCAGCAGCTGCGCTAGAACCGAAGACTATTATGGCTACACCTTC.

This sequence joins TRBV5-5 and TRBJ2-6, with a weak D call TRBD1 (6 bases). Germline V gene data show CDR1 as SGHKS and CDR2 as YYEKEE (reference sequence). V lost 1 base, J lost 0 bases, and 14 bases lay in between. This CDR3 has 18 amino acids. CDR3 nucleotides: TGTGCCAGCAGCTTGTCTGACAGGCCCTTCTCTGGGGCCAACGTCCTGACTTTC. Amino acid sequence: CASSLSDRPFSGANVLTF.

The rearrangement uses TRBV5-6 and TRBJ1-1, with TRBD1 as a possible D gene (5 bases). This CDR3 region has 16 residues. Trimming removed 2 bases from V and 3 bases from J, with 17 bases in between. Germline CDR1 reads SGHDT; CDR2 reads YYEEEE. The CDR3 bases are TGTGCCAGCAGCTTACCCGGACAAACCCTCGACACTGAAGCTTTCTTT. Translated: CASSLPGQTLDTEAFF. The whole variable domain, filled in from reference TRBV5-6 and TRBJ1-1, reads DAGVTQSPTHLIKTRGQQVTLRCSPKSGHDTVSWYQQALGQGPQFIFQYYEEEERQRGNFPDRFSGHQFPNYSSELNVNALLLGDSALYLCASSLPGQTLDTEAFFGQGTRLTVV.

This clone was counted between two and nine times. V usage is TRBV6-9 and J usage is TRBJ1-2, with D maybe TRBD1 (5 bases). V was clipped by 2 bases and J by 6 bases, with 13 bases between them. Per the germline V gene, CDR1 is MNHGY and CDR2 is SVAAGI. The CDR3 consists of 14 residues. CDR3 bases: TGTGCCAGCAGTTATACCGGGGGGGAGGATGGCTACACCTTC. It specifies CASSYTGGEDGYTF.

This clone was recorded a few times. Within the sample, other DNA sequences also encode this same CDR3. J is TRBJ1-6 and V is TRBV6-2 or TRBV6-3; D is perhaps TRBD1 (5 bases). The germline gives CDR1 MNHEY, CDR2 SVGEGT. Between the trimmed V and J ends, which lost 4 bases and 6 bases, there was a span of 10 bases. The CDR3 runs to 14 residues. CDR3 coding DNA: TGTGCCAGCAGTTCGGCCGGGGGTAATTCACCCCTCCACTTT. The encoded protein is CASSSAGGNSPLHF.

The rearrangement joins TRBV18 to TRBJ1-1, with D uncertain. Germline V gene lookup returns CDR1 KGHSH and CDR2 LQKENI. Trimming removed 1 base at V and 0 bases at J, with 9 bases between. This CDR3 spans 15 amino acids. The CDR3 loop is CASSPRGEMNTEAFF. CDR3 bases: TGTGCCAGCTCACCACGGGGAGAAATGAACACTGAAGCTTTCTTT.

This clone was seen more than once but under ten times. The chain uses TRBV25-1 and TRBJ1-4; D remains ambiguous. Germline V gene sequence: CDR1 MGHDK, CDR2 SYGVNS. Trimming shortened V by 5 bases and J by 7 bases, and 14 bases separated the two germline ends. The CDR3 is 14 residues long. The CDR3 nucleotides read TGTGCCAGCAGTAAACAGTCACCTTCTGAAAAACTGTTTTTT. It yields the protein CASSKQSPSEKLFF.

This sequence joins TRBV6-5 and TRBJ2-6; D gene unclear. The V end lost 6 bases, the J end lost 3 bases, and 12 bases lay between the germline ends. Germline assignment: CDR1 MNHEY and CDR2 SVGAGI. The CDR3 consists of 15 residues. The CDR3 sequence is CASSPRRFGANVLTF. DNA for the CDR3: TGTGCCAGCAGCCCCCGCAGGTTTGGGGCCAACGTCCTGACTTTC.

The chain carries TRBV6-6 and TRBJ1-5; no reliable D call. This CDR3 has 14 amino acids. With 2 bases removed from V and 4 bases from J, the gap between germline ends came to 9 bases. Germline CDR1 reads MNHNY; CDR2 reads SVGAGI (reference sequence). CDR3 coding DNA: TGTGCCAGCAGTTACGAGAGGTATAATCAGCCCCAGCATTTT. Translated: CASSYERYNQPQHF.

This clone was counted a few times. CDR3 in amino acids: CASRPTGSSYNEQFF. CDR3 DNA sequence: TGTGCCAGCAGGCCAACAGGGTCCTCCTACAATGAGCAGTTCTTC. V usage is TRBV6-5 and J usage is TRBJ2-1; the D gene is possibly TRBD1 (6 bases). The germline V and J ends were trimmed by 6 bases and 0 bases, with 12 bases remaining between them. CDR1 MNHEY and CDR2 SVGAGI come from the germline V gene. The CDR3 is made up of 15 amino acids.

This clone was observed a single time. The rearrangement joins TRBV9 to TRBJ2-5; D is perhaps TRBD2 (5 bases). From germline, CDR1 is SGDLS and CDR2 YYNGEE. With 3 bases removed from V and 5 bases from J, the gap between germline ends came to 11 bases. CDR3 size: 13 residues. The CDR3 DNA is TGTGCCAGCAGCGAAACTAGTAGCGAGACCCAGTACTTC. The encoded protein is CASSETSSETQYF.